The TCR beta chain under discussion was sequenced for a study of blood T cell repertoires in COVID-19. This CDR3 is 12 amino acids long. V was pared by 0 bases and J by 13 bases, with 12 bases between. The germline gives CDR1 SGHTA, CDR2 FQGNSA. Only in-frame clones appear in the TCRdb table, and some are missing; sequencing was by immunoSEQ multiplex PCR. The repertoire holds 250,000 to 350,000 clones, under 90% seen once, with roughly 0.92% in the top ten. The sequenced sample was peripheral blood. The sequence derives from a woman in her 40s who had recovered from COVID-19. The V call is TRBV7-2, the J call TRBJ1-2; unclear D gene. The DNA of the CDR3 is TGTGCCAGCAGCTTAGCGCTACCTCCCTCCACCTTC. This codes for CASSLALPPSTF.